This TCR beta chain was identified during a study of blood T cell repertoires in COVID-19. The V gene's germline CDR1 is SNHLY and CDR2 FYNNEI. CDR3 length: 11 residues. V was shortened by 6 bases and J by 2 bases, with 3 bases between the two germline ends. Original handling: Nucleated cell number was recorded as an estimate derived from reference gene primer amplification. Produced via immunoSEQ multiplex PCR; TCRdb's table is partial and in-frame only. V and J calls plus clone size are reproduced from that table; the DNA served to infer D and trimming. The sample contains 170,000 or so clones, 88% of which appear only once. Allocation to cohorts depended on clinical history reported by the participants. Cohort 3 donors counted as recovered after two negative PCRs, clearance, or resolved symptoms.

Sequencing was performed on PBMCs or T cells enriched from blood (not recorded which). The chain links TRBV2 to TRBJ2-3, with D uncertain. This TCR came from a woman aged 18-30 years who had recovered from COVID-19. In DNA form, the CDR3 reads TGTGCCAGCAGCGTCACAGATACGCAGTATTTT. Amino acids: CASSVTDTQYF.